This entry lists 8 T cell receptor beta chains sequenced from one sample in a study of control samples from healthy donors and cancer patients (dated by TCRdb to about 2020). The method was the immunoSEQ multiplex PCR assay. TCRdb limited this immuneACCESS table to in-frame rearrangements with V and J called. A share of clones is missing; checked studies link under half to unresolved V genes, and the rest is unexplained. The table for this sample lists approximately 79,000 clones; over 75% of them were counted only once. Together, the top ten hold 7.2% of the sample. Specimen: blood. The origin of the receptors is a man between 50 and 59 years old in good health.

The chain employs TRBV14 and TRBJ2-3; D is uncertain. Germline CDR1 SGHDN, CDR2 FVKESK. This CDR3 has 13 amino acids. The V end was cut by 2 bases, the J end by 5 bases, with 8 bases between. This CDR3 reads CASSQNTLDTQYF. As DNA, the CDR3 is TGTGCCAGCAGCCAAAATACCCTAGATACGCAGTATTTT.

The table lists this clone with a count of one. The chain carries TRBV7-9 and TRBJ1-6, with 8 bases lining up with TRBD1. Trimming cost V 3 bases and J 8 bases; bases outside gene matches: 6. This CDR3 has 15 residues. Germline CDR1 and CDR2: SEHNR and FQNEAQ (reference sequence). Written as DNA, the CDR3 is TGTGCCAGCAGCTTCACAGGGGGTATCGATTCACCCCTCCACTTT. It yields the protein CASSFTGGIDSPLHF. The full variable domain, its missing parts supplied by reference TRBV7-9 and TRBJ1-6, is DTGVSQNPRHKITKRGQNVTFRCDPISEHNRLYWYRQTLGQGPEFLTYFQNEAQLEKSRLLSDRFSAERPKGSFSTLEIQRTEQGDSAMYLCASSFTGGIDSPLHFGNGTRLTVT.

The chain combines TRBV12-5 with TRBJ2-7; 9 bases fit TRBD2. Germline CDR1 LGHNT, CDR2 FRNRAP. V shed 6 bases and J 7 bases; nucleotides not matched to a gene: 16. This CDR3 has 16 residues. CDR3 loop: CASGAERGARRREQYF. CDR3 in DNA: TGTGCTAGTGGGGCGGAGCGGGGGGCCCGGCGTCGAGAGCAGTACTTC.

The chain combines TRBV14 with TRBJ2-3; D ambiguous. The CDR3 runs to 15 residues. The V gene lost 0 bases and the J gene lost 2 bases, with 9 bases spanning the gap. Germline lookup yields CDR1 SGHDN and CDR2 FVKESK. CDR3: CASSQEFGFTDTQYF. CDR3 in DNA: TGTGCCAGCAGCCAAGAATTCGGATTCACAGATACGCAGTATTTT.

The CDR3 sequence: CASSIEGGMGRETQYF. The CDR3 DNA reads as TGTGCCAGTAGTATAGAGGGTGGTATGGGTCGGGAGACCCAGTACTTC. The chain links TRBV19 to TRBJ2-5; no definite D call. Germline-derived CDR1 and CDR2 are LNHDA and SQIVND (reference sequence). There are 16 residues in the CDR3. The ends were cut back, 0 bases at V and 5 bases at J, with 16 bases in the middle.

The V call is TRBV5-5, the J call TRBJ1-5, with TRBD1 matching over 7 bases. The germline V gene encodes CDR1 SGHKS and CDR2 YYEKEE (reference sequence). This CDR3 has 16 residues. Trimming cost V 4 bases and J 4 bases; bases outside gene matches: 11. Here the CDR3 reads CASSPRGGVGNQPQHF. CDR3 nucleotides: TGTGCCAGCAGCCCCAGGGGGGGGGTAGGTAATCAGCCCCAGCATTTT.

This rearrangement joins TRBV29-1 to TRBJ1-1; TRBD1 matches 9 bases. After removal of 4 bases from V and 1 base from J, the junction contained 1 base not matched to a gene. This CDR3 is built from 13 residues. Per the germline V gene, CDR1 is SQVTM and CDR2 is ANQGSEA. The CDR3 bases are TGCAGCGTTGGACAGGGGGGGAACACTGAAGCTTTCTTT. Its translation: CSVGQGGNTEAFF.

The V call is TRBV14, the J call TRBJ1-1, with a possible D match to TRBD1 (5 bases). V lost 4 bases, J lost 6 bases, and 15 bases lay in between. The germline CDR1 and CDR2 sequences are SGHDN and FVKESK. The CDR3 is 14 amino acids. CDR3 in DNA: TGTGCCAGCAGCCGAACGATGACAGTCCCTGAAGCTTTCTTT. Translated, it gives CASSRTMTVPEAFF.